Below are 11 T cell receptor beta chains sequenced from a single sample in a study of OX40 agonist ivuxolimab in advanced cancers. Generated by immunoSEQ multiplex PCR, the TCRdb table keeps only in-frame clones and is missing some. The sample includes about 60,000 clones, 88% seen only once; the top ten take under 8%. Specimen: CD4+ or CD8+ T cells sorted from blood, collected in a trial of the OX40 agonist ivuxolimab. The receptor set was obtained from an adult with an advanced solid tumor such as melanoma, head and neck, liver or kidney cancer.

J is TRBJ2-5 and V is TRBV10-3, with D perhaps given as TRBD1 or TRBD2 (5 bases each). Per germline, CDR1 ENHRY and CDR2 SYGVKD. Between the trimmed V and J ends, which lost 5 bases and 0 bases, there was a span of 10 bases. This CDR3 region has 14 residues. CDR3: CAISFGTDQETQYF. CDR3 DNA: TGTGCCATCAGTTTCGGGACGGACCAAGAGACCCAGTACTTC.

This chain connects TRBV6-6 to TRBJ1-6; D is ambiguous. V lost 10 bases to trimming and J lost 6 bases, with 13 bases between them. The CDR3 extends over 13 amino acids. The germline V gene has CDR1 MNHNY and CDR2 SVGAGI (reference sequence). The CDR3 sequence: CATRGGRNSPLHF. CDR3 DNA: TGTGCCACTCGTGGAGGGCGTAATTCACCCCTCCACTTT.

This chain links TRBV7-3 with TRBJ2-2; D is undetermined. Germline loops: CDR1 SGHTA, CDR2 FQGTGA. Trimming cost V 0 bases and J 2 bases, with 13 bases left between them. The CDR3 totals 17 residues. CDR3 nucleotides: TGTGCCAGCAGCTTAACGGTCCCATCACTCAACACCGGGGAGCTGTTTTTT. Protein product: CASSLTVPSLNTGELFF.

The chain combines TRBV6-4 with TRBJ1-1, with D hard to call. Germline loops: CDR1 MRHNA, CDR2 SNTAGT. Trimming took off 3 bases at V and 1 base at J, with 6 bases between the two ends. The CDR3 length is 13 residues. CDR3 amino acids: CASSEMENTEAFF. In DNA form, the CDR3 reads TGTGCCAGCAGTGAAATGGAGAACACTGAAGCTTTCTTT.

V gene TRBV28 combines with J gene TRBJ2-7; possible D gene TRBD2, 6 bases. Germline V gene data show CDR1 as MDHEN and CDR2 as SYDVKM. V was cut by 5 bases and J by 7 bases, with 18 bases left in between. The CDR3 spans 14 residues. The CDR3 loop reads CASSPSDVTREQYF. CDR3 DNA: TGTGCCAGCAGTCCTAGCGACGTAACACGAGAGCAGTACTTC.

V gene TRBV19 combines with J gene TRBJ2-1, with TRBD2 matching 10 bases. The CDR3 consists of 14 residues. Germline CDR1 and CDR2: LNHDA and SQIVND (reference sequence). With V trimmed by 6 bases and J by 5 bases, 4 bases remained unmatched. The CDR3 here is CASRGTSVDNEQFF. As DNA, the CDR3 is TGTGCCAGTAGAGGGACTAGCGTAGACAATGAGCAGTTCTTC.

The chain links TRBV6-4 to TRBJ2-1, with D possibly being TRBD1 (6 bases). V was shortened by 3 bases and J by 2 bases, with 11 bases between the two germline ends. CDR1 MRHNA and CDR2 SNTAGT come from the germline V gene. This CDR3 is 15 amino acids long. The CDR3 sequence: CASSETGRAYNEQFF. In DNA form, the CDR3 reads TGTGCCAGCAGTGAAACAGGGCGGGCCTACAATGAGCAGTTCTTC.

J is TRBJ2-7 and V is TRBV27, with no clear D. V was trimmed by 4 bases and J by 7 bases, leaving 20 bases between them. Germline loops: CDR1 MNHEY, CDR2 SMNVEV (reference sequence). CDR3 length equals 15 residues. CDR3 sequence: CASSSRWDTLGEQYF. The CDR3 nucleotides read TGTGCCAGCAGTTCTCGGTGGGATACGTTGGGGGAGCAGTACTTC.

This chain links TRBV7-2 with TRBJ2-7; 7 bases line up with TRBD1. The CDR3 is 15 amino acids. V lost 0 bases to trimming and J lost 0 bases; unmatched junction nucleotides: 2. Germline values: CDR1 SGHTA, CDR2 FQGNSA. CDR3 region: CASSLAGTVSYEQYF. The DNA for the CDR3 is TGTGCCAGCAGCTTAGCAGGGACAGTCTCCTACGAGCAGTACTTC.

The V and J genes are TRBV5-4 and TRBJ1-1; 9 bases are shared with TRBD1. Germline-derived CDR1 and CDR2 are SGHNT and YYREEE (reference sequence). V trimming: 4 bases; J trimming: 1 base; junction bases outside the gene matches: 8. This CDR3 contains 16 residues. The CDR3 sequence is CASSSRQGGTNTEAFF. The CDR3 DNA reads TGTGCCAGCAGCAGTAGACAGGGGGGGACGAACACTGAAGCTTTCTTT.

CDR3 nucleotides: TGTGCCAGCACCCAGGACGGCGATAGCAATCAGCCCCAGCATTTT. It yields the protein CASTQDGDSNQPQHF. The genes are TRBV5-8 and TRBJ1-5; D is uncertain. This CDR3 has 15 amino acids. V was cut by 6 bases and J by 0 bases, with 13 bases left in between. Germline loops: CDR1 SGHTS, CDR2 YDEGEE.